The 5 T cell receptor beta chains given below trace back to one sample, sequenced in a study of glioma-infiltrating T cells. Amplification of TCR alpha and beta CDR3 regions from RNA used iRepertoire nested multiplex PCR. TCRdb called the multiplex PCR reads again in MiXCR, with one record for every CDR3 protein. The repertoire consists of 150,000 to 200,000 distinct CDR3 sequences, with roughly a third occurring once and the leading ten covering 20% to 25%. The sample taken for sequencing was glioma tissue, nonneoplastic brain tissue, or PBMCs (not recorded which). Receptor source: a human donor with low-grade glioma or glioblastoma, undergoing nonglioma brain surgery, or in good health (not recorded which).

This clonotype was observed many times. The chain links TRBV3-1 to TRBJ1-2, with D hard to call. The CDR3 covers 13 residues. Trimming left V 1 base short and J 3 bases short, with 6 bases between. CDR1 is LGHDT, CDR2 YNNKEL, per germline (reference sequence). DNA of the CDR3: TGTGCCAGCAGCCAAGGGAGGGACTATGGCTACACCTTC. This translates into CASSQGRDYGYTF.

This clonotype showed up many times. The chain uses TRBV18 and TRBJ2-7, with 8 positions matching TRBD2. Per germline, CDR1 KGHSH and CDR2 LQKENI. Trimming took 1 base from V and 3 from J; bases not matched to a gene: 2. This CDR3 has 14 amino acids. CDR3 residues: CASSPRTSLYEQYF. DNA for the CDR3: TGTGCCAGCTCACCACGGACTAGCCTCTACGAGCAGTACTTC.

This clonotype was counted ten times or more. The chain employs TRBV20-1 and TRBJ1-2; D is undetermined. Trimming cost V 4 bases and J 8 bases, with 14 bases left between them. Germline V CDR1 and CDR2: DFQATT, SNEGSKA (reference sequence). CDR3 length equals 12 residues. The CDR3 DNA reads as TGCAGTGCTATTCGCCTAGTGGACGGCTACACCTTC. Its translation: CSAIRLVDGYTF.

The count of this clonotype is one. This chain uses TRBV27 with TRBJ1-1, with TRBD1 matching 8 bases. The trim removed 7 bases at V and 5 bases at J, leaving 12 bases unmatched. The length of the CDR3 is 15 residues. The germline CDR1 and CDR2 sequences are MNHEY and SMNVEV (reference sequence). Here the CDR3 DNA reads TGTGCCAGCACTATCAACGGACAGGGTCTAACTGAAGCTTTCTTT. Its protein product is CASTINGQGLTEAFF.

This clonotype has a count of ten or more. The V and J genes are TRBV27 and TRBJ2-7; a possible D gene is TRBD1 (5 bases). The V and J ends lost 3 bases and 1 base respectively, with 13 bases between them. The CDR3 runs 15 residues. CDR1 and CDR2 from the germline V gene are MNHEY and SMNVEV (reference sequence). The CDR3 DNA is TGTGCCAGCAGTTTTCTCAGGGCTAGTTCCTACGAGCAGTACTTC. It is translated as CASSFLRASSYEQYF.